Listed here is a single T cell receptor (beta chain). The antigen remains unidentified. These data come from a study of T cells in Graves' hyperthyroidism and ophthalmopathy. Study as a whole: Upon initial diagnosis and before any treatment, peripheral blood was collected. Study outcomes and limitations: Most thyroid-expanded clonotypes above 0.001 were also found in blood.

Regions amplified from RNA transcripts were the TCR beta CDR3 regions. The primer set for the first-round RT-PCR of the TCR CDR3 was HTBI. TCRdb reprocessed the multiplex PCR reads via MiXCR and lists one record per CDR3 protein. The data hold around 760,000 distinct CDR3 sequences, with approximately 36% observed a single time. V was clipped by 5 bases and J by 3 bases, with 19 bases between them. This CDR3 is built from 17 residues. More than 9.5 ml fresh peripheral blood yielded the PBMCs. The TCR originated in a woman in her thirties or forties with Graves' hyperthyroidism. The source material was blood. J is TRBJ1-4 and V is TRBV12-3 or TRBV12-4; perhaps TRBD1 as D (6 bases). CDR3 in DNA: TGTGCCAGCAGTCCCCGACCCCCCACAGGGTCTAATGAAAAACTGTTTTTT. It specifies CASSPRPPTGSNEKLFF.